This passage covers 5 T cell receptor beta chains from one sample sequenced in a study of beta chain features in type 1 diabetes. These TCRs are of unknown antigen specificity. Expressed TCRB transcripts were sequenced after all isolated RNA was converted to cDNA. Sequencing was performed with immunoSEQ multiplex PCR; in TCRdb, only in-frame clones are kept and a portion is missing. The table lists 200,000 to 250,000 clones, under 20% of them singletons. Study-wide results and caveats: All four CD4+ subsets from Type 1 diabetes patients carried moderately but significantly shorter TCRB CDR3s.

Specimen: naive CD4+ T cells from blood. All receptors derive from a man aged 25-45 years with type 1 diabetes.

The V gene is TRBV25-1, the J gene TRBJ2-7; D possibly corresponds to TRBD2 (6 bases). CDR3 length equals 14 residues. V lost 3 bases and J lost 7, with 16 bases in between. The germline V gene encodes CDR1 MGHDK and CDR2 SYGVNS. This CDR3 reads CASSENLPGDEQYF. Written as DNA, the CDR3 is TGTGCCAGCAGTGAGAACCTCCCGGGGGATGAGCAGTACTTC.

This clone was detected only a few times. The chain uses TRBV29-1 and TRBJ2-3; TRBD1 aligns across 7 bases. Trimming cost V 4 bases and J 4 bases; bases outside gene matches: 5. This CDR3 is built from 13 residues. Germline CDR1 and CDR2: SQVTM and ANQGSEA. CDR3 sequence reads: CSVGDSKADTQYF. The CDR3 DNA reads TGCAGCGTTGGGGACAGTAAAGCAGATACGCAGTATTTT.

The CDR3 loop reads CASSELTHGTGLTDTQYF. In DNA, the CDR3 is TGTGCCAGCAGTGAGCTAACGCACGGGACAGGGCTGACAGATACGCAGTATTTT. The V call is TRBV6-1, the J call TRBJ2-3, with 9 positions matching TRBD1. The CDR3 length is 18 residues. Germline-derived CDR1 and CDR2 are MNHNS and SASEGT. V gave up 3 bases and J gave up 3 bases; unmatched junction bases: 13.

This clone was detected only a few times. This chain connects TRBV11-2 to TRBJ2-3; no clear D gene. CDR1 is SGHAT and CDR2 is FQNNGV in the germline V gene. The V gene lost 2 bases and the J gene lost 0 bases, with 12 bases spanning the gap. The CDR3 is made up of 16 amino acids. The DNA of the CDR3 is TGTGCCAGCAGCTTAAATCTTGGCACTAGCACAGATACGCAGTATTTT. Translation gives CASSLNLGTSTDTQYF.

This clone was counted a few times. The chain carries TRBV28 and TRBJ2-1, with 8 bases that match TRBD2. Per the germline V gene, CDR1 is MDHEN and CDR2 is SYDVKM. V lost 0 bases and J lost 8; bases outside the gene matches: 3. The CDR3 is 14 amino acids. CDR3 loop: CASSLWTSDDEQFF. The CDR3 coding sequence is TGTGCCAGCAGTTTATGGACTAGCGACGATGAGCAGTTCTTC. The variable domain in full, with the rest retrieved from reference TRBV28 and TRBJ2-1, is DVKVTQSSRYLVKRTGEKVFLECVQDMDHENMFWYRQDPGLGLRLIYFSYDVKMKEKGDIPEGYSVSREKKERFSLILESASTNQTSMYLCASSLWTSDDEQFFGPGTRLTVL.